This TCR beta chain was captured in a study of T cell responses to AZD1222 COVID-19 vaccine. Study observations and caveats: Repertoire sampling occurred only after the peak T cell response. Epitopes outside B.1.351 and B.1.1.7 mutated regions reportedly drew nearly half of spike TCRs. The number of AZD1222 recipients seropositive at baseline was only 5 to 7.

TCRdb keeps only in-frame clones here, not all; method: immunoSEQ multiplex PCR. The sample has about 120,000 clones; about 91% are singletons. On this clone itself: What it recognizes is unknown.

Trimming cost V 1 base and J 6 bases; bases outside gene matches: 11. There are 17 residues in the CDR3. Germline V gene sequence: CDR1 SGHVS, CDR2 FQNEAQ. The chain has TRBV7-8 and TRBJ2-5; the match to TRBD2 covers 10 bases. The source was peripheral blood, collected 28 days after the second AZD1222 dose. The source is an adult who received the AZD1222 COVID-19 vaccine. DNA for the CDR3: TGTGCCAGCAGCTTAGGAGAGCGGCTAGCGGGGGTAAAGACCCAGTACTTC. Translation gives CASSLGERLAGVKTQYF.